Ten or more counts support the clone carrying this T cell receptor (beta chain). Its target is unknown. A single record per CDR3 protein comes from TCRdb applying MiXCR to the RACE reads. The profile covers 80,000 to 95,000 distinct CDR3 sequences, with 9.5% to 12% appearing a single time and roughly 2.2% taken by the ten largest. The record originates from a study of human T cells and chemical hapten exposure. Study-wide background: Investigators sensitized around 2 cm by around 2 cm of upper inner arm skin with 2% DPC.

V was pared by 0 bases and J by 11 bases, with 14 bases between. The CDR3 has 13 residues. The germline V gene has CDR1 SGHRS and CDR2 YFSETQ. Findings and limits, study-wide: No alteration of TCRs above 1 in 1000 frequency was seen with DPC sensitization.

Specified time point: patch test 2, 6 weeks after DPC sensitization. The treatment: therapeutic diphenylcyclopropenone sensitization with weekly scalp DPC. This TCR was sampled from a man aged 35 to 55 with alopecia areata. Some clones in this sample may be carry-over from other donors' samples. Material: whole blood, obtained in connection with sensitization to the hapten diphenylcyclopropenone (DPC). The chain uses TRBV5-1 and TRBJ1-1; D remains ambiguous. CDR3 bases: TGCGCCAGCAGCTTGGGGGCAGCCACAGAGGCTTTCTTT. It is translated as CASSLGAATEAFF.